This T cell receptor (beta chain) emerged from a study of T cell responses to AZD1222 COVID-19 vaccine. The study, taken as a whole, reports: Most donors were white British and more were female, and clonal diversity was possibly underestimated.

This clone has only one observation. What it binds is unknown. The protocol was immunoSEQ multiplex PCR, while the TCRdb copy is restricted to in-frame clones and leaves out a portion. This table holds 100,000 to 150,000 clones, over 80% found once. This CDR3 comprises 17 residues. Trimming shortened V by 11 bases and J by 3 bases, and 26 bases separated the two germline ends. The germline V gene encodes CDR1 WNHNN and CDR2 SYGVQD (reference sequence). The specimen comprised peripheral blood, sampled on day 0 of AZD1222 vaccination. The rearrangement joins TRBV10-1 to TRBJ1-3, with D perhaps TRBD1 (6 bases). This clonotype was obtained from an adult in good health. The CDR3 region is CAVPRGSQDSRGNTIYF. The CDR3 bases are TGCGCCGTTCCAAGGGGGAGTCAGGACAGTCGTGGAAACACCATATATTTT.